The 16 T cell receptor beta chains listed next were all sequenced from one sample in a study of cytomegalovirus exposure and HLA in healthy donors. The assay was immunoSEQ multiplex PCR, and TCRdb's table has in-frame clones only and misses some. The sample consists of roughly 150,000 clones, roughly 89% of them appearing once. Material: PBMCs. The receptors were sampled from a man aged 18-30 years in good health and CMV-seropositive.

This chain links TRBV13 with TRBJ2-2; 11 positions match TRBD1. CDR3 length: 16 amino acids. Germline CDR1 reads PRHDT; CDR2 reads FYEKMQ (reference sequence). J gave up 8 bases and V 5 bases, and 10 bases lay outside the gene matches. The CDR3, as DNA: TGTGCCAGCAGCCCGTCGGGACAGGGGGTAGAAGGGGAGCTGTTTTTT. This codes for CASSPSGQGVEGELFF.

This clone was recorded a few times. The chain employs TRBV28 and TRBJ1-1; D is unresolved. V gave up 6 bases and J gave up 2 bases, with 10 bases separating them. The germline CDR1 and CDR2 sequences are MDHEN and SYDVKM. The CDR3 has 13 amino acids. The CDR3, as DNA: TGTGCCAGCAGCCACATCCAAAACACTGAAGCTTTCTTT. Translated, it gives CASSHIQNTEAFF.

The rearrangement links TRBV28 to TRBJ2-7; TRBD2 agrees at 13 bases. Germline CDR1 MDHEN, CDR2 SYDVKM. V gave up 4 bases and J gave up 2 bases; unmatched junction bases: 5. The CDR3 totals 16 residues. This chain's CDR3 is CASSSWTSGSTYEQYF. The DNA of the CDR3 is TGTGCCAGCAGTTCTTGGACTAGCGGGAGCACCTACGAGCAGTACTTC.

This chain uses TRBV6-5 with TRBJ1-5; perhaps TRBD1 as D (6 bases). Germline-derived CDR1 and CDR2 are MNHEY and SVGAGI. V was pared by 5 bases and J by 4 bases, with 12 bases between. This CDR3 spans 14 amino acids. DNA for the CDR3: TGTGCCAGCAGTCTGCAGGGGTCAAATCAGCCCCAGCATTTT. Translating it yields CASSLQGSNQPQHF.

This chain joins TRBV12-2 and TRBJ2-6; the D call in the table, TRBD1, was not verified against the DNA. TRBV12-2 is a recognized pseudogene. The CDR3 is 20 residues long. CDR3 DNA sequence: TGTGCAAGTCGCTTAGCGTCGACCAGGCCCGAGAGCTCTGGGGCCAACGTCCTGACTTTC. Translating it yields CASRLASTRPESSGANVLTF.

For the CDR3, the DNA is TGTGCCAGCAGTGAACGGGCAGGGGGGGAGACCCAGTACTTC. Residues: CASSERAGGETQYF. The chain has TRBV6-1 and TRBJ2-5; weak D call: TRBD1 (7 bases). Trimming took 2 bases from V and 5 from J, leaving 12 bases between them. The CDR3 runs to 14 residues. CDR1 and CDR2 (germline): MNHNS, SASEGT.

The chain combines TRBV5-1 with TRBJ2-1; 7 bases match TRBD2. CDR3 size: 15 residues. Per the germline V gene, CDR1 is SGHRS and CDR2 is YFSETQ. V was pared by 2 bases and J by 3 bases, with 5 bases of the junction left unmatched. CDR3 DNA sequence: TGCGCCAGCAGCTTATTAGCTAGCGGCTACAATGAGCAGTTCTTC. This codes for CASSLLASGYNEQFF.

V is TRBV2 and J is TRBJ2-7; 10 bases match TRBD1. Germline CDR1 and CDR2: SNHLY and FYNNEI. The length of the CDR3 is 16 residues. V lost 7 bases to trimming and J lost 3 bases; unmatched junction nucleotides: 12. The CDR3 region is CASNRQGAYFLYEQYF. For the CDR3, the DNA is TGTGCCAGCAACCGACAGGGGGCCTACTTTCTCTACGAGCAGTACTTC.

This chain joins TRBV27 and TRBJ2-3; 11 bases match TRBD1. The CDR3 loop spans 16 amino acids. The trim removed 1 base at V and 2 bases at J, leaving 2 bases unmatched. Per the germline V gene, CDR1 is MNHEY and CDR2 is SMNVEV (reference sequence). For the CDR3, the DNA is TGTGCCAGCAGTTTATGGACAGGGGGCCACACAGATACGCAGTATTTT. Its protein is CASSLWTGGHTDTQYF.

This clone was counted once. This rearrangement joins TRBV7-9 to TRBJ1-1, with TRBD1 as a possible D gene (6 bases). Germline lookup yields CDR1 SEHNR and CDR2 FQNEAQ (reference sequence). V lost 6 bases and J 4 bases, leaving 15 bases between the germline ends. The CDR3 is made up of 14 amino acids. The CDR3 region is CASRPTTGRTEAFF. For the CDR3, the DNA is TGTGCCAGCAGACCGACGACAGGACGCACTGAAGCTTTCTTT.

This clone appeared a single time. The chain employs TRBV27 and TRBJ2-7, with D maybe TRBD1 (6 bases). Germline CDR1 reads MNHEY; CDR2 reads SMNVEV (reference sequence). The CDR3 is made up of 15 amino acids. The ends were cut back, 5 bases at V and 0 bases at J, with 14 bases in the middle. Here the CDR3 reads CASSTGQKSSYEQYF. CDR3 DNA sequence: TGTGCCAGCAGTACCGGACAGAAGAGCTCCTACGAGCAGTACTTC.

The chain combines TRBV28 with TRBJ2-7; 8 bases are shared with TRBD2. Germline V gene data show CDR1 as MDHEN and CDR2 as SYDVKM. Trimming took 7 bases from V and 4 from J; bases not matched to a gene: 12. The CDR3 covers 15 residues. The CDR3 spells CASTSGRRFLYEQYF. In DNA, the CDR3 is TGTGCCAGCACGAGCGGGAGAAGGTTTTTGTACGAGCAGTACTTC.

In DNA form, the CDR3 reads TGTGCTAGTGGTTTGCCCAAATTGAACACTGAAGCTTTCTTT. Its translation is CASGLPKLNTEAFF. The genes are TRBV12-5 and TRBJ1-1; D ambiguous. Trimming stripped 2 bases from V and 0 bases from J, with 7 bases between. The CDR3 spans 14 residues. Germline values: CDR1 LGHNT, CDR2 FRNRAP.

Here the CDR3 DNA reads TGTGCCAGCAGCCCCGGGACAGGGTGGTACTTGTACTTC. This codes for CASSPGTGWYLYF. The V gene is TRBV7-9, the J gene TRBJ2-7; 9 bases are a match to TRBD1. Trimming cost V 5 bases and J 12 bases; bases outside gene matches: 11. CDR1 and CDR2 from the germline V gene are SEHNR and FQNEAQ (reference sequence). The CDR3 has 13 residues. Combining the CDR3 with reference TRBV7-9 and TRBJ2-7 gives the whole variable domain DTGVSQNPRHKITKRGQNVTFRCDPISEHNRLYWYRQTLGQGPEFLTYFQNEAQLEKSRLLSDRFSAERPKGSFSTLEIQRTEQGDSAMYLCASSPGTGWYLYFGPGTRLTVT.

The chain employs TRBV7-9 and TRBJ1-5; D perhaps matches TRBD1 (6 bases). CDR1 SEHNR and CDR2 FQNEAQ come from the germline V gene (reference sequence). Trimming left V 5 bases short and J 1 base short, with 18 bases between. The CDR3 loop spans 17 amino acids. CDR3 loop: CASSLSRTDESNQPQHF. The CDR3 DNA sequence: TGTGCCAGCAGCCTATCTCGGACAGATGAGAGCAATCAGCCCCAGCATTTT. The whole variable domain, remainder taken from reference TRBV7-9 and TRBJ1-5, is DTGVSQNPRHKITKRGQNVTFRCDPISEHNRLYWYRQTLGQGPEFLTYFQNEAQLEKSRLLSDRFSAERPKGSFSTLEIQRTEQGDSAMYLCASSLSRTDESNQPQHFGDGTRLSIL.

The genes are TRBV6-5 and TRBJ2-1, with 10 positions matching TRBD2. This CDR3 is built from 14 residues. Losses at the gene ends were 7 bases for V and 7 bases for J; bases not matched to a gene: 7. Germline values: CDR1 MNHEY, CDR2 SVGAGI. CDR3 residues: CASIPAGGRNEQFF. DNA of the CDR3: TGTGCCAGCATTCCAGCGGGAGGGCGAAATGAGCAGTTCTTC.